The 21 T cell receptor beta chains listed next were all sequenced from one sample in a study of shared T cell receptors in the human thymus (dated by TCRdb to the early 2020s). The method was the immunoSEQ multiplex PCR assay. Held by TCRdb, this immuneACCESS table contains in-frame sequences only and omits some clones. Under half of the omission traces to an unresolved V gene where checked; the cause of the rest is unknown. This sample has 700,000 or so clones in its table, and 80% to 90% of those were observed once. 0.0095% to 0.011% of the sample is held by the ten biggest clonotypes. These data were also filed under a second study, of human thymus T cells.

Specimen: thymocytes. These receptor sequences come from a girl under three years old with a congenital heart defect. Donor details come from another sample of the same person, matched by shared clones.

DNA for the CDR3: TGTGCCAGCAGTTTACTGGCTACCAGGTATGGCTACACCTTC. Its translation: CASSLLATRYGYTF. This chain connects TRBV28 to TRBJ1-2; D is uncertain. V was shortened by 2 bases and J by 5 bases, with 12 bases between the two germline ends. The germline gives CDR1 MDHEN, CDR2 SYDVKM. This CDR3 comprises 14 residues.

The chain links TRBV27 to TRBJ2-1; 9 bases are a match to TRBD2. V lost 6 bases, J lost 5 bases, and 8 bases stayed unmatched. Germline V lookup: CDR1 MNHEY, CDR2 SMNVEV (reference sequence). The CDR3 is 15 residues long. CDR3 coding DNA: TGTGCCAGCAGCTCTTCCGGGACTAGCAACAATGAGCAGTTCTTC. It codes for CASSSSGTSNNEQFF.

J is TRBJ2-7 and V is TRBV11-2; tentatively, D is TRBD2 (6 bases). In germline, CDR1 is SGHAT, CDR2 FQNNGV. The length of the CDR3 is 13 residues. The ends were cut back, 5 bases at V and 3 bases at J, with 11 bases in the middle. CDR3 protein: CASSRASDYEQYF. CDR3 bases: TGTGCCAGCAGCAGGGCTAGCGACTACGAGCAGTACTTC.

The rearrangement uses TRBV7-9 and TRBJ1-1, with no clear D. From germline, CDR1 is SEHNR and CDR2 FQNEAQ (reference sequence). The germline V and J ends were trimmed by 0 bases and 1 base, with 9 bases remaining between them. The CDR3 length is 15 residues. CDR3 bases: TGTGCCAGCAGCTTAGCAGCGGGTGGGAACACTGAAGCTTTCTTT. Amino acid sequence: CASSLAAGGNTEAFF.

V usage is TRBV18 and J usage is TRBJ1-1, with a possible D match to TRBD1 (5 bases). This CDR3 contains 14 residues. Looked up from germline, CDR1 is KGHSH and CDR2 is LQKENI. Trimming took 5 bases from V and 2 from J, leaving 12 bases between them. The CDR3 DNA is TGTGCCAGCTCATCGGGGGGGGGAAACACTGAAGCTTTCTTT. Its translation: CASSSGGGNTEAFF.

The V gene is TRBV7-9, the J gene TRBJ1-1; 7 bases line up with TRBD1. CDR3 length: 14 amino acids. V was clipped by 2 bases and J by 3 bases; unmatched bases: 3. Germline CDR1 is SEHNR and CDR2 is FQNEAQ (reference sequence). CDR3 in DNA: TGTGCCAGCAGCTTACAGGGGGTCGACACTGAAGCTTTCTTT. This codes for CASSLQGVDTEAFF.

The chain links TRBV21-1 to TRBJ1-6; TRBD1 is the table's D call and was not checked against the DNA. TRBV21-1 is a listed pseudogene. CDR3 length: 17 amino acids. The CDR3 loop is CASSTSRDNGKHSPLHF. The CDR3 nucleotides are TGTGCCAGCAGCACCTCCCGGGACAATGGAAAGCATTCACCCCTCCACTTT.

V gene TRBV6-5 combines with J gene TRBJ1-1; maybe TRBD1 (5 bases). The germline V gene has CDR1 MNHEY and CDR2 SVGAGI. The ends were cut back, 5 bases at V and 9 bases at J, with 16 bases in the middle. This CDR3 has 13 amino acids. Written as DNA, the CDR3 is TGTGCCAGCAGTCCAACCGGGGGGGGTAAAGCTTTCTTT. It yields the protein CASSPTGGGKAFF.

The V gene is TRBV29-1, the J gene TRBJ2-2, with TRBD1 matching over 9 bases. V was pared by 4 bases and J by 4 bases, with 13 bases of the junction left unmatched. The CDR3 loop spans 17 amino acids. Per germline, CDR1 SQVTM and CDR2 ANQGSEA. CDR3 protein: CSVGSRDRVRGTGELFF. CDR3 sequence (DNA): TGCAGCGTTGGGTCCCGGGACAGGGTTCGTGGCACCGGGGAGCTGTTTTTT.

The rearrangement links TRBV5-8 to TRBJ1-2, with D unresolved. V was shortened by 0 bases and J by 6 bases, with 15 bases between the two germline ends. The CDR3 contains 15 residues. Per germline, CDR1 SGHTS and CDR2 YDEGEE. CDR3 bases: TGTGCCAGCAGCTTGGGATATAGGCTCGGGGATGGCTACACCTTC. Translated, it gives CASSLGYRLGDGYTF.

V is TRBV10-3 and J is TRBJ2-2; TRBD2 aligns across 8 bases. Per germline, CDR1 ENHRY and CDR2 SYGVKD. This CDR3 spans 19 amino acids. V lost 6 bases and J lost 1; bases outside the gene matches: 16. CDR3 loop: CAIRGTSSKPSLNTGELFF. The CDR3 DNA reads TGTGCCATCAGGGGGACTAGTTCCAAACCCAGCTTGAACACCGGGGAGCTGTTTTTT.

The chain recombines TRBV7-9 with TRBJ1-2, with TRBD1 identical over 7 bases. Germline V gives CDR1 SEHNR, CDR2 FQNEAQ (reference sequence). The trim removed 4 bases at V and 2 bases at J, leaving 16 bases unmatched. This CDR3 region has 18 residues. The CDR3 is CASSSQGGHRKRNYGYTF. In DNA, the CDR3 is TGTGCCAGCAGCTCCCAGGGGGGACACCGCAAACGCAACTATGGCTACACCTTC.

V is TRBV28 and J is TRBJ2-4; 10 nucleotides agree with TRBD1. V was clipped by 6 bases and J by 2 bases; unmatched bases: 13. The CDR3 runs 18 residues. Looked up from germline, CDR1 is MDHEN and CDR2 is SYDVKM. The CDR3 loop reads CASRTGTGAKFSKNIQYF. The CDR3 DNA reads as TGTGCCAGCAGAACGGGGACAGGGGCGAAATTTTCCAAAAACATTCAGTACTTC.

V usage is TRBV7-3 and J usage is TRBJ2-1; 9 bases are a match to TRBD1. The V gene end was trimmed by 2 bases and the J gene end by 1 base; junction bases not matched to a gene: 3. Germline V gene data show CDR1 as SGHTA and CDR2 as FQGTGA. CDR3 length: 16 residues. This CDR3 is CASSLGQGTSYNEQFF. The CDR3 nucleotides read TGTGCCAGCAGCTTAGGACAGGGGACGTCCTACAATGAGCAGTTCTTC.

Here the CDR3 reads CASSSGRSRDPNLNTEAFF. CDR3 nucleotides: TGCGCCAGCAGCTCGGGGAGGTCCCGGGACCCCAACTTGAACACTGAAGCTTTCTTT. The chain employs TRBV5-1 and TRBJ1-1, with D possibly being TRBD1 (5 bases). Trimming shortened V by 3 bases and J by 0 bases, and 24 bases separated the two germline ends. CDR3 length equals 19 residues. The V gene's germline CDR1 is SGHRS and CDR2 YFSETQ.

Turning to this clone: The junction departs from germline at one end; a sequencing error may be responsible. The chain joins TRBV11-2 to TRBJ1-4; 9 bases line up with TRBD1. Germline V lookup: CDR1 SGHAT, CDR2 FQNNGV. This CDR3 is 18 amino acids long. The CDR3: CASSPFRGQGVPKEKLFF. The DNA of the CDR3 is TGTGCCAGCAGCCCATTCCGGGGACAGGGCGTCCCTAAGGAAAAACTGTTTTTT.

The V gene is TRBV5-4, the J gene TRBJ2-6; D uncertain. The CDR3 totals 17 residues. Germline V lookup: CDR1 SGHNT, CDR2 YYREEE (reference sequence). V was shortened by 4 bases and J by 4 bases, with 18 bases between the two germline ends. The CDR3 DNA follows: TGTGCCAGCAGCCCGTCGATACTATCGGTCGGGGCCAACGTCCTGACTTTC. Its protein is CASSPSILSVGANVLTF.

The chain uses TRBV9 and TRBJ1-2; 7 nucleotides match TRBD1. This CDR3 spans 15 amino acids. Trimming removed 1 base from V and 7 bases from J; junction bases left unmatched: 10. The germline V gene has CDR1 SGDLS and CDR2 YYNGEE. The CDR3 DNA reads TGTGCCAGCAGCGTAAATAACGACAGGGCGGTTGGCTACACCTTC. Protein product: CASSVNNDRAVGYTF.

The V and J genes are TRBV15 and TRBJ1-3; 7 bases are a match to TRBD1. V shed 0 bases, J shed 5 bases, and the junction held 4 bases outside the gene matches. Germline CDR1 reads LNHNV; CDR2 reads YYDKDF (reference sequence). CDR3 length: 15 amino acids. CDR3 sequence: CATSRDNRGRNTIYF. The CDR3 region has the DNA TGTGCCACCAGCAGAGATAACAGGGGTCGAAACACCATATATTTT.

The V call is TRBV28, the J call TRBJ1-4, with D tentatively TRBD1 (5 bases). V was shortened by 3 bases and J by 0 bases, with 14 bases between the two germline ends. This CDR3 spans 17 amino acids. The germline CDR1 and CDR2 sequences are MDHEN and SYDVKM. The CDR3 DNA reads TGTGCCAGCAGTTTGCCAGGGCGGCCTGCAACTAATGAAAAACTGTTTTTT. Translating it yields CASSLPGRPATNEKLFF.

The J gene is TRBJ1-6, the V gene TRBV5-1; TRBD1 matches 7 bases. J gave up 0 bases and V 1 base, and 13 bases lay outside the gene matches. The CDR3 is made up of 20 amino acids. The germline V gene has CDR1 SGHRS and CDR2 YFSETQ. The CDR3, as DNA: TGCGCCAGCAGCTTGACCCTCTGGACAGGAACGAGCTCCTATAATTCACCCCTCCACTTT. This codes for CASSLTLWTGTSSYNSPLHF.